The 5 T cell receptor beta chains given below trace back to one sample, sequenced in a study of T cell responses to AZD1222 COVID-19 vaccine. Measured with immunoSEQ multiplex PCR; TCRdb has only the in-frame clones, and not every one. The sample holds under 80,000 clones, about 85% seen once. The starting material was peripheral blood, obtained 28 days after the second AZD1222 dose. The receptors here all came from an adult who received the AZD1222 COVID-19 vaccine.

The CDR3 nucleotides are TGTGCCACCAGCAGAGATAAGTACCAAGAGACCCAGTACTTC. This encodes CATSRDKYQETQYF. The rearrangement links TRBV15 to TRBJ2-5; no definite D call. V was clipped by 0 bases and J by 0 bases, with 5 bases between them. CDR1 is LNHNV, CDR2 YYDKDF, per germline (reference sequence). This CDR3 has 14 residues.

V usage is TRBV7-2 and J usage is TRBJ1-3; unclear D gene. V lost 1 base and J 3 bases, leaving 7 bases between the germline ends. The CDR3 covers 14 residues. Germline V CDR1 and CDR2: SGHTA, FQGNSA. CDR3 in DNA: TGTGCCAGCAGCTTAGTAACTTTTGGAAACACCATATATTTT. It translates to CASSLVTFGNTIYF.

The chain links TRBV29-1 to TRBJ1-1, with D unclear. V shed 5 bases and J shed 5 bases, with 15 bases lying between them. This CDR3 has 13 residues. From germline, CDR1 is SQVTM and CDR2 ANQGSEA. CDR3 coding DNA: TGCAGCGTTTCAGATGGCAGTGGAACTGAAGCTTTCTTT. It yields the protein CSVSDGSGTEAFF.

The chain employs TRBV18 and TRBJ2-1; possibly TRBD2 for D (6 bases). With 6 bases removed from V and 5 bases from J, the gap between germline ends came to 14 bases. The germline V gene encodes CDR1 KGHSH and CDR2 LQKENI. This CDR3 region has 14 residues. The chain's CDR3 is CASSPGTSNNEQFF. For the CDR3, the DNA is TGTGCCAGCTCCCCCGGGACTTCCAACAATGAGCAGTTCTTC.

The V gene is TRBV5-6, the J gene TRBJ1-1; no firm D call. The CDR3 covers 18 residues. V lost 3 bases and J lost 2, with 23 bases in between. Germline V gene lookup returns CDR1 SGHDT and CDR2 YYEEEE. CDR3 nucleotide sequence: TGTGCCAGCAGCTCCGGGATAACTTTCCCGTTCGAAAACACTGAAGCTTTCTTT. It codes for CASSSGITFPFENTEAFF.